Following are 13 T cell receptor beta chains from one sample sequenced in a study of T cells in women clearing cervical HPV infection. Data came from immunoSEQ multiplex PCR; TCRdb stores just in-frame clones and leaves some out. The sample has roughly 22,000 clones. Material: blood buffy coat. Receptors were obtained from a woman aged 18 to 75 with a cervical HPV16 infection that either progressed to CIN3+ or cleared (not recorded which).

Remarks on this clone: The sequenced fragment ends 3 residues before the CDR3 boundary, so the rest is inferred from the germline J gene. J is TRBJ2-3 and V is TRBV28; 10 bases agree with TRBD2. The germline V gene encodes CDR1 MDHEN and CDR2 SYDVKM. The CDR3 sequence is 13 residues long. Losses at the gene ends were 10 bases for V and 3 bases for J; bases not matched to a gene: 4. Partial CDR3 DNA: TGTGCCATCAGGACTAGCGGAACAGATACG. Protein sequence: CAIRTSGTDT. The whole CDR3 reads CAIRTSGTDTQYF.

Worth noting for this clone: The read terminates 3 residues before the CDR3 end, so the remaining end is supplied by the germline J gene. V and J are TRBV5-1 and TRBJ2-7, with TRBD1 matching 9 bases. This CDR3 is 14 amino acids long. Per germline, CDR1 SGHRS and CDR2 YFSETQ. J gave up 1 base and V 5 bases, and 4 bases lay outside the gene matches. The CDR3 bases that were read are TGCGCCAGCAGTTCCGGACAGGGGTCCTACGAG. This encodes CASSSGQGSYE. The entire CDR3 protein reads CASSSGQGSYEQYF.

The sequenced part of the CDR3 DNA is TGTGCCAGCAGCCATTATGGC. This sequence encodes CASSHYG. The entire CDR3 is CASSHYGYTF. The rearrangement links TRBV6-2 or TRBV6-3 to TRBJ1-2, with D unclear. The read ends 3 residues before the CDR3 terminus; that terminus is restored from the germline J gene. Trimming left V 6 bases short and J 5 bases short, with 4 bases between. The CDR3 is 10 amino acids. CDR1 MNHEY and CDR2 SVGEGT come from the germline V gene.

Comments on this clone: Read sequence stops 3 residues before the CDR3 end, and the germline J gene provides the missing end. The chain recombines TRBV11-3 with TRBJ2-7; TRBD1 is a possible D gene (5 bases). Germline V CDR1 and CDR2: SGHNT, YENEEA. The V end lost 5 bases, the J end lost 6 bases, and 11 bases lay between the germline ends. The CDR3 sequence is 12 residues long. The sequenced CDR3 bases are TGTGCCAGCAGCACCGACAGCTCCGAG. Translation: CASSTDSSE. The complete CDR3 protein is CASSTDSSEQYF.

Concerning this clone: The missing CDR3 end, 3 residues past where the read stops, is filled in from the germline J gene. The chain carries TRBV7-8 and TRBJ1-2; tentatively, D is TRBD1 (6 bases). V lost 2 bases and J 2 bases, leaving 9 bases between the germline ends. CDR1 and CDR2 from the germline V gene are SGHVS and FQNEAQ. The CDR3 contains 14 residues. Incomplete CDR3 DNA: TGTGCCAGCAGCTTAACTCAGGGGAACTATGGC. It encodes CASSLTQGNYG. Given in full, the CDR3 is CASSLTQGNYGYTF.

Of note for this clone: The CDR3 end is not reached by the read, which stops 3 residues before it; the germline J gene fills it in. J is TRBJ1-1 and V is TRBV7-2; 8 bases agree with TRBD1. This CDR3 spans 12 amino acids. The germline V gene encodes CDR1 SGHTA and CDR2 FQGNSA. The DNA read from the CDR3 is TGTGCCAGCAGCTTACCGGGACAGGTC. Translating gives CASSLPGQV. The whole CDR3 protein is CASSLPGQVAFF.

With respect to this clone: Read data end 3 residues before the CDR3 end; the end is taken from the germline J gene. The chain recombines TRBV2 with TRBJ2-5; TRBD2 matches at 14 bases. The CDR3 has 17 residues. Germline trimming cut 6 bases from V and 5 bases from J; bases unmatched to any gene: 11. Germline CDR1 reads SNHLY; CDR2 reads FYNNEI. Partial CDR3 DNA: TGTGCCAGCAGAGCTGGGACTAGCGGGGGATGGGTGGAGACC. The encoded protein is CASRAGTSGGWVET. The whole CDR3 protein is CASRAGTSGGWVETQYF.

Concerning this clone itself: The CDR3 end is not reached by the read, which stops 3 residues before it; the germline J gene fills it in. The V call is TRBV20-1, the J call TRBJ2-1, with a weak D call TRBD2 (6 bases). Germline CDR1 DFQATT, CDR2 SNEGSKA (reference sequence). Trimming took off 3 bases at V and 8 bases at J, with 20 bases between the two ends. CDR3 length equals 15 residues. The DNA read from the CDR3 is TGCAGTGCTAGTCCGTCTAGCGCCCGTGAGGATGAG. Translating gives CSASPSSAREDE. The complete CDR3 reads CSASPSSAREDEQFF.

On this clone: The sequenced fragment ends 3 residues before the CDR3 boundary, so the rest is inferred from the germline J gene. This chain links TRBV30 with TRBJ2-3; the D gene is possibly TRBD2 (5 bases). CDR3 length: 12 amino acids. Trimming left V 5 bases short and J 4 bases short, with 10 bases between. The V gene's germline CDR1 is GTSNPN and CDR2 SVGIG (reference sequence). The CDR3: CAWAERADTQYF. The covered CDR3 bases are TGTGCCTGGGCCGAGAGGGCAGATACG.

A remark on this clone: The read halts 3 residues ahead of the CDR3 end, with the missing end drawn from the germline J gene. The V and J genes are TRBV20-1 and TRBJ2-1; 12 bases are shared with TRBD2. This CDR3 is 16 amino acids long. V shed 0 bases and J 4 bases; nucleotides not matched to a gene: 4. Germline CDR1 and CDR2: DFQATT and SNEGSKA (reference sequence). This CDR3 is CSARDAGLAGYNEQFF. The part of the CDR3 DNA that was read is TGCAGTGCTAGAGATGCCGGACTAGCGGGGTACAATGAG.

Notes on this clone: Read coverage stops 3 residues before the CDR3 terminus; the germline J gene supplies the remainder. Other DNA sequences in this specimen translate into the identical CDR3. The V call is TRBV7-3, the J call TRBJ2-1, with 10 bases aligning to TRBD2. The CDR3 loop spans 15 amino acids. Trimming cost V 5 bases and J 7 bases; bases outside gene matches: 8. From germline, CDR1 is SGHTA and CDR2 FQGTGA. CDR3 sequence reads: CASSTIAGGGNEQFF. CDR3 DNA, as far as it was read: TGTGCCAGCAGCACGATAGCGGGAGGAGGGAATGAG.

Concerning this clone itself: Read sequence stops 3 residues before the CDR3 end, and the germline J gene provides the missing end. The chain couples TRBV6-2 or TRBV6-3 to TRBJ1-5; D perhaps matches TRBD1 (5 bases). Germline V gene lookup returns CDR1 MNHEY and CDR2 SVGEGT. The CDR3 totals 15 residues. Trimming stripped 0 bases from V and 7 bases from J, with 13 bases between. Partial CDR3 DNA: TGTGCCAGCAGTTACTCAACAGGTCTGTTCCAGCCC. Translation gives CASSYSTGLFQP. From start to end, the CDR3 is CASSYSTGLFQPQHF.

About this clone: The DNA ends 3 residues before the CDR3 does, and the rest of the CDR3 is filled in from the germline J gene. V and J are TRBV12-3 or TRBV12-4 and TRBJ1-1; 7 nucleotides agree with TRBD1. The CDR3 contains 14 residues. The trim removed 0 bases at V and 3 bases at J, leaving 1 base unmatched. CDR3 sequence reads: CASSLAGGYTEAFF. The part of the CDR3 DNA that was read is TGTGCCAGCAGTTTAGCAGGGGGCTACACTGAA.